This record concerns one T cell receptor beta chain sequence. This record belongs to a study of blood T cell repertoires in COVID-19. About the research overall: Samples taken during acute and convalescent COVID-19 were collected in the United States, Italy and Spain. Nucleic acid was either cDNA or gDNA, and it came from T cells, B-cell-depleted T cells, or PBMCs.

Germline V CDR1 and CDR2: SNHLY, FYNNEI. The CDR3 has 18 residues. Germline trimming cut 5 bases from V and 7 bases from J; bases unmatched to any gene: 16. Per the original methods: Amplification of reference gene primers was used by the study to estimate nucleated cell counts. Clones were read by immunoSEQ multiplex PCR, and TCRdb kept only the in-frame ones, dropping some. V and J calls and clone size come straight from that table; D and trimming were deduced from the DNA. The sample includes hundreds of thousands of clones, nearly 90% seen only once; the top ten take roughly 12%. The TCR originated in a woman aged 18-35 years who had recovered from COVID-19. The sequencing input was peripheral blood. The J gene is TRBJ2-2, the V gene TRBV2, with 10 bases matching TRBD2. CDR3 loop: CASSLVGLAGEKYGELFF. The CDR3 DNA reads TGTGCCAGCAGTTTAGTAGGCCTAGCGGGAGAGAAATACGGGGAGCTGTTTTTT.